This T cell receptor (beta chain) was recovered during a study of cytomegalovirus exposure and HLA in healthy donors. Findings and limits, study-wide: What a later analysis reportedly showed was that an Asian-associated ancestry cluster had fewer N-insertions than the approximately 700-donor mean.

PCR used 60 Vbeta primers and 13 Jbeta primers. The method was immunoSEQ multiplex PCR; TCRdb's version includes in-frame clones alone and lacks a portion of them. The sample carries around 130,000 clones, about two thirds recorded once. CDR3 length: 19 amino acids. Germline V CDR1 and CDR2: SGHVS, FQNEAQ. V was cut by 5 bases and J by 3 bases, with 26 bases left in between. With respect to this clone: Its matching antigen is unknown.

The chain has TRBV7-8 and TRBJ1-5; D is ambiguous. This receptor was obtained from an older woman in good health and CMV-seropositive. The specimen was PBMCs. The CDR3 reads CASSLVGGSPREDNQPQHF. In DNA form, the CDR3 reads TGTGCCAGCAGCCTAGTAGGAGGAAGTCCCCGGGAAGACAATCAGCCCCAGCATTTT.